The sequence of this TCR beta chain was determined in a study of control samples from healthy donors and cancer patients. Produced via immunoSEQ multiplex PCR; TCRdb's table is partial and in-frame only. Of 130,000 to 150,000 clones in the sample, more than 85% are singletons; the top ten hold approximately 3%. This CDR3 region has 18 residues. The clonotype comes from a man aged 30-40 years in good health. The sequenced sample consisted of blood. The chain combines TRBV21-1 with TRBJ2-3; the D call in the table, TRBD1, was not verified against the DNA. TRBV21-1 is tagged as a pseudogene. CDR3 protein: CASSKAGTGIPSTDTQYF. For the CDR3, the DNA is TGTGCCAGCAGCAAAGCCGGGACAGGGATCCCTAGCACAGATACGCAGTATTTT.